This TCR beta chain was profiled in a study of OX40 agonist ivuxolimab in advanced cancers. Turning to the study itself: A diagnosis of hepatocellular carcinoma, melanoma, renal cell or head and neck cancer was present in dose-escalation patients. Cohort: about 82% men, mean age approximately 64, aged roughly 23 to 79.

Sequenced by immunoSEQ multiplex PCR; TCRdb stores in-frame clones only, minus some. Among approximately 20,000 clones listed, approximately 90% were seen once. Germline V lookup: CDR1 SGHVS, CDR2 FQNEAQ. CDR3 length: 15 amino acids. V dropped 5 bases and J dropped 2; count of bases not matched to a gene: 8. The study's findings and limits: At 0.1 to 3.0 mg/kg, CD4+ and CD8+ blood T cells expanded clonally by week 6.

In regard to this clone: The target antigen is unknown.

The rearrangement uses TRBV7-8 and TRBJ2-7, with TRBD2 identical over 8 bases. The TCR originated in an adult with an advanced solid tumor such as melanoma, head and neck, liver or kidney cancer. Sequencing was performed on CD4+ or CD8+ T cells sorted from blood, taken in a trial of the OX40 agonist ivuxolimab. CDR3 residues: CASSPGVAGPYEQYF. The CDR3 nucleotides are TGTGCCAGCAGCCCGGGGGTAGCGGGGCCCTACGAGCAGTACTTC. The whole variable domain, remainder taken from reference TRBV7-8 and TRBJ2-7, is GAGVSQSPRYKVAKRGQDVALRCDPISGHVSLFWYQQALGQGPEFLTYFQNEAQLDKSGLPSDRFFAERPEGSVSTLKIQRTQQEDSAVYLCASSPGVAGPYEQYFGPGTRLTVT.